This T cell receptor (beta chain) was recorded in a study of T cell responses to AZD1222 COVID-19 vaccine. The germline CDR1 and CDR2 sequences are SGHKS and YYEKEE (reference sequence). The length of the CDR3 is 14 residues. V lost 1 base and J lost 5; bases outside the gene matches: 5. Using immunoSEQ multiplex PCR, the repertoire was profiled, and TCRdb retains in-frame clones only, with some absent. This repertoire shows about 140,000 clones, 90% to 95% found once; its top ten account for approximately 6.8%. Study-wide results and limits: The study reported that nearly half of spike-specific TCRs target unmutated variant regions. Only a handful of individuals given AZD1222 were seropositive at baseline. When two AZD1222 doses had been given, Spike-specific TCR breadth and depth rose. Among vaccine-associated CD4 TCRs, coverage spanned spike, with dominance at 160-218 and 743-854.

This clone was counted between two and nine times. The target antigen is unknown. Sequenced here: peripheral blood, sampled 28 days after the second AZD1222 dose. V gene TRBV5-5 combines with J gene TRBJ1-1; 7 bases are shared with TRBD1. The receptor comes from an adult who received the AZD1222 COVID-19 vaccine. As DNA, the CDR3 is TGTGCCAGCAGCTTGACAGGGGAGAGAACTGAAGCTTTCTTT. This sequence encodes CASSLTGERTEAFF.